Below are 8 T cell receptor beta chains sequenced from a single sample in a study of T cell responses to AZD1222 COVID-19 vaccine (dated by TCRdb to the early 2020s). Library preparation was by the immunoSEQ multiplex PCR assay. Sourced from immuneACCESS, this table was stored by TCRdb with only in-frame sequences that have V and J called. A share of the clones is absent; for the studies checked, an unresolved V gene accounts for under half, and the remainder has no known explanation. The sample contains approximately 140,000 clones, roughly nine tenths of them found a single time. Over 8.5% of the sample comes from the top ten. Explained via the paper, the time point label denotes: about 28 days (+/-7) after the second vaccine dose. Here the sequenced sample was peripheral blood, taken 28 days after the second AZD1222 dose. Receptor source: an adult who received the AZD1222 COVID-19 vaccine.

The chain employs TRBV4-2 and TRBJ2-2; 12 bases fit TRBD2. Trimming cost V 4 bases and J 7 bases; bases outside gene matches: 7. This CDR3 is built from 16 residues. Germline CDR1 and CDR2: LGHNA and YNFKEQ. The CDR3 DNA reads as TGTGCCAGCAGCCGAAAACTAGCGGGGGGTCACGGGGAGCTGTTTTTT. It yields the protein CASSRKLAGGHGELFF.

The rearrangement links TRBV29-1 to TRBJ1-1; D call uncertain. Germline assignment: CDR1 SQVTM and CDR2 ANQGSEA. This CDR3 is 13 amino acids long. V shed 3 bases and J shed 4 bases, with 12 bases lying between them. The CDR3 reads CSVEGKLSTEAFF. The CDR3 DNA reads as TGCAGCGTTGAGGGCAAGTTAAGCACTGAAGCTTTCTTT. The variable domain in full, with the rest retrieved from reference TRBV29-1 and TRBJ1-1, is SAVISQKPSRDICQRGTSLTIQCQVDSQVTMMFWYRQQPGQSLTLIATANQGSEATYESGFVIDKFPISRPNLTFSTLTVSNMSPEDSSIYLCSVEGKLSTEAFFGQGTRLTVV.

CDR3 nucleotides: TGTGCCAGCAGCCAAGATCTAAGGAGCAATCAGCCCCAGCATTTT. It translates to CASSQDLRSNQPQHF. The genes are TRBV3-1 (or the pseudogene TRBV3-2) and TRBJ1-5; D is undetermined. Germline CDR1 is LGHDT and CDR2 is YNNKEL (reference sequence). Trimming pared 0 bases from V and 1 base from J, leaving 7 bases between. The CDR3 length is 15 residues.

V usage is TRBV6-5 and J usage is TRBJ1-5, with 8 bases matching TRBD1. Germline CDR1 is MNHEY and CDR2 is SVGAGI. CDR3 length equals 15 residues. The V gene end was trimmed by 6 bases and the J gene end by 2 bases; junction bases not matched to a gene: 6. CDR3 sequence (DNA): TGTGCCAGCAGCCCAATGACAGGGGGCAATCAGCCCCAGCATTTT. Its translation: CASSPMTGGNQPQHF.

The V call is TRBV6-5, the J call TRBJ2-3; D is unresolved. The V gene lost 10 bases and the J gene lost 0 bases, with 14 bases spanning the gap. Germline lookup yields CDR1 MNHEY and CDR2 SVGAGI. This CDR3 is built from 14 residues. CDR3 amino acids: CAITEVGSTDTQYF. The CDR3 region has the DNA TGTGCCATCACCGAGGTGGGCAGCACAGATACGCAGTATTTT.

This clone came up once. J is TRBJ1-5 and V is TRBV27; D not certain. CDR3 size: 14 residues. The V end was cut by 2 bases, the J end by 5 bases, with 10 bases between. Germline V gene data show CDR1 as MNHEY and CDR2 as SMNVEV (reference sequence). The CDR3 region is CASSLAAQDQPQHF. The CDR3 region has the DNA TGTGCCAGCAGTTTAGCGGCCCAGGATCAGCCCCAGCATTTT.

The chain employs TRBV9 and TRBJ2-3; 13 bases align to TRBD2. V was pared by 4 bases and J by 4 bases, with 9 bases of the junction left unmatched. CDR1 and CDR2 from the germline V gene are SGDLS and YYNGEE. This CDR3 has 17 residues. This chain's CDR3 is CASSLGLAGVLADTQYF. The CDR3 nucleotides read TGTGCCAGCAGCCTCGGACTAGCGGGAGTTTTGGCAGATACGCAGTATTTT.

The chain joins TRBV7-3 to TRBJ1-1, with 7 nucleotides matching TRBD1. CDR1 and CDR2 (germline): SGHTA, FQGTGA. Unmatched junction bases numbered 7, after V lost 4 bases and J lost 5 bases. The CDR3 loop spans 14 amino acids. CDR3 region: CASSSQGEGTEAFF. As DNA, the CDR3 is TGTGCCAGCAGCTCGCAGGGGGAAGGTACTGAAGCTTTCTTT.